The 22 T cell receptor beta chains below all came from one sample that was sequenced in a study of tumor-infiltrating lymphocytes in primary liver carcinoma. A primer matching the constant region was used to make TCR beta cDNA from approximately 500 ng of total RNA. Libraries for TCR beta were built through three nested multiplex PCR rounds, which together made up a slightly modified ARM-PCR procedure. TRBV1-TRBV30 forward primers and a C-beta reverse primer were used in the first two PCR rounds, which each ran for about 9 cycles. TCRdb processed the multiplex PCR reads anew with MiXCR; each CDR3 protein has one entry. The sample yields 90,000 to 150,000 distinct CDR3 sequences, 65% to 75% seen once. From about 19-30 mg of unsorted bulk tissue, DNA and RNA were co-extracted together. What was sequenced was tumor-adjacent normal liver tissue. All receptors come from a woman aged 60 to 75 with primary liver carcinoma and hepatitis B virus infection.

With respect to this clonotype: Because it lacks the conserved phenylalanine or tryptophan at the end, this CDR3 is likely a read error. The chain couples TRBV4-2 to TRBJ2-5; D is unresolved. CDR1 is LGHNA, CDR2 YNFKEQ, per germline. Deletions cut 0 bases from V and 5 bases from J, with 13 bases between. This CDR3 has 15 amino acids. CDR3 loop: CASSQDLGARETQYI. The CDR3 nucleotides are TGTGCCAGCAGCCAAGATCTGGGTGCGCGGGAGACCCAGTACATC.

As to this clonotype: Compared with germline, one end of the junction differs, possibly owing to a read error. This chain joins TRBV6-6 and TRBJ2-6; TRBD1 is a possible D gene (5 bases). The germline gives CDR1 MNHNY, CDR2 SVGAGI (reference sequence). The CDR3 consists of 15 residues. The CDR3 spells CDSSYSVSGANVPTF. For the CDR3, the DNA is TGTGACAGCAGTTACTCAGTCTCTGGGGCTAACGTCCCGACTTTC.

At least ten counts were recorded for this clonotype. Here the CDR3 DNA reads TGTGCCAGCACATCGGGAGACACAGATACGCAGTATTTT. Encoded protein: CASTSGDTDTQYF. The chain combines TRBV4-2 with TRBJ2-3, with D perhaps TRBD2 (6 bases). This CDR3 region has 13 residues. Trimming took off 7 bases at V and 2 bases at J, with 10 bases between the two ends. Germline V gives CDR1 LGHNA, CDR2 YNFKEQ.

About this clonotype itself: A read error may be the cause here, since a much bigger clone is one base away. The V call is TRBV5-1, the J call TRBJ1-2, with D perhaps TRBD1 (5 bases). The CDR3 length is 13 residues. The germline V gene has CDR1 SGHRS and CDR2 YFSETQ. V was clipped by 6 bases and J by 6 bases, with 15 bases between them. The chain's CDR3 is CASTLGVSDGYTF. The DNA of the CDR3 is TGCGCCAGCACTCTGGGGGTCTCTGATGGCTACACCTTC. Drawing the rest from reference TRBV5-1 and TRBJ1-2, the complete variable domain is KAGVTQTPRYLIKTRGQQVTLSCSPISGHRSVSWYQQTPGQGLQFLFEYFSETQRNKGNFPGRFSGRQFSNSRSEMNVSTLELGDSALYLCASTLGVSDGYTFGSGTRLTVV.

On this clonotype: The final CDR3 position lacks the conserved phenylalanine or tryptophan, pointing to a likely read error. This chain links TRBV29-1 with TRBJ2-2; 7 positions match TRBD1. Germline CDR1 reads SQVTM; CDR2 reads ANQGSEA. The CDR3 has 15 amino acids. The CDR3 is CSVIPGQPNTRELFL. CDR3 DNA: TGCAGCGTTATTCCGGGACAGCCGAACACCCGGGAGCTGTTTCTT.

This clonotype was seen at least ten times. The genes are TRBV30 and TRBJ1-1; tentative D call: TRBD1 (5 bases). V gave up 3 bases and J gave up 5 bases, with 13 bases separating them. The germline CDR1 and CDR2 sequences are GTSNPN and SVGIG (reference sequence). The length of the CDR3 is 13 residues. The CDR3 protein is CAWSLFEGTEAFF. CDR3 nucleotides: TGTGCCTGGAGCCTCTTCGAGGGGACTGAAGCTTTCTTT. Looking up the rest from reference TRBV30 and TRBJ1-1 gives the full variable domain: SQTIHQWPATLVQPVGSPLSLECTVEGTSNPNLYWYRQAAGRGLQLLFYSVGIGQISSEVPQNLSASRPQDRQFILSSKKLLLSDSGFYLCAWSLFEGTEAFFGQGTRLTVV.

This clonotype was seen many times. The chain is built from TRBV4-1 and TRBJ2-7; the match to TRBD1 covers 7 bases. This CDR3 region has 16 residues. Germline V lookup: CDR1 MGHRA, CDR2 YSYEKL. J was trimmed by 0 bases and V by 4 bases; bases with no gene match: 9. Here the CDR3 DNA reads TGCGCCAGCAGCCCACGGGCCCGGGACAGCTCCTACGAGCAGTACTTC. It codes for CASSPRARDSSYEQYF.

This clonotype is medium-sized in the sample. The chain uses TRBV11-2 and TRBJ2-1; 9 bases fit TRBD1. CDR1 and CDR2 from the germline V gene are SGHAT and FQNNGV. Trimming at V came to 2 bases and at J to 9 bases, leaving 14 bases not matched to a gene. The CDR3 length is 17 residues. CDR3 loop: CASSLTHGQGYRGEQFF. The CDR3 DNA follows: TGTGCCAGCAGCTTAACCCACGGACAGGGGTACAGGGGTGAGCAGTTCTTC.

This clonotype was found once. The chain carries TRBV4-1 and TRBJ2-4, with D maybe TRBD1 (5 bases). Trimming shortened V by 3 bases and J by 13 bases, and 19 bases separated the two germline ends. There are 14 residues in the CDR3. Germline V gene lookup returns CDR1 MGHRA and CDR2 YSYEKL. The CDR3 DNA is TGCGCCAGCAGCCACAGGGATAACATAAGCATCCAGTACTTC. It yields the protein CASSHRDNISIQYF.

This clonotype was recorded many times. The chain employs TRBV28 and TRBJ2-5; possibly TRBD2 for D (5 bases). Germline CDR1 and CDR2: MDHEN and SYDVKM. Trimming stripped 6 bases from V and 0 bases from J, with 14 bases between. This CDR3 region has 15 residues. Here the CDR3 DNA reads TGTGCCAGCAGCCCAGCGGAGACGTACCAAGAGACCCAGTACTTC. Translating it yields CASSPAETYQETQYF.

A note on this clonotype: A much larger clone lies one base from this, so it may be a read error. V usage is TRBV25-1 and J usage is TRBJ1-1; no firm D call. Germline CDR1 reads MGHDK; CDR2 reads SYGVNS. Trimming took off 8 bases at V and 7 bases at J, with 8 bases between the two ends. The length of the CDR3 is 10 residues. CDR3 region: CASWGVEAFF. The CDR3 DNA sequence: TGTGCCAGCTGGGGAGTTGAAGCTTTCTTT.

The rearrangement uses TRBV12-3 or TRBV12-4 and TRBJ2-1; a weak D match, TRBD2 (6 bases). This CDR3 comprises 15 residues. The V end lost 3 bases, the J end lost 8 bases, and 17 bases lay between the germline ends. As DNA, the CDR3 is TGTGCCAGCAGTTTGAGGACGGGAGAACGGGATGAGCAGTTCTTC. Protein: CASSLRTGERDEQFF.

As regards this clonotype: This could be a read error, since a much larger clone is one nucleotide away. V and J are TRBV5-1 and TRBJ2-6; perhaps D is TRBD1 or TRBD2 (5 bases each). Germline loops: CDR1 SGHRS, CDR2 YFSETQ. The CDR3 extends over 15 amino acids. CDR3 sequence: CASSPRGSGANVMTF. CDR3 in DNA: TGCGCCAGCAGCCCGAGGGGCTCTGGGGCCAACGTCATGACTTTC.

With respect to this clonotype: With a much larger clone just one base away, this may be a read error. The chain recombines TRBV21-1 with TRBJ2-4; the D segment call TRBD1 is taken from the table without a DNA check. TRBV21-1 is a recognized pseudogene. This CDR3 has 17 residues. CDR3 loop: CASWQGKSPSTKNIQYF. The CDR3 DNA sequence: TGTGCCAGCTGGCAGGGAAAAAGCCCCAGTACCAAAAACATTCAGTACTTC.

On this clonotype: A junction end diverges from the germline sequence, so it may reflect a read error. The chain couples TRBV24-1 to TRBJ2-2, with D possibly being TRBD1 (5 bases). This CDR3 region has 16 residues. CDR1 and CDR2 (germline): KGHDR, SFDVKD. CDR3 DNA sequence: TGTGCCATCAGTGATTTTGGGATAGGGGCGCCCGGGGAGCTGTTTTTT. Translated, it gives CAISDFGIGAPGELFF.

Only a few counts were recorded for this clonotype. CDR3 sequence: CASSPGSGTGGLKQHF. The CDR3 DNA reads TGTGCCAGCTCACCAGGGTCCGGGACTGGGGGCCTGAAACAGCATTTT. The chain is built from TRBV18 and TRBJ1-5, with D possibly matching TRBD1 (6 bases). Germline V gene data show CDR1 as KGHSH and CDR2 as LQKENI. Trimming removed 2 bases from V and 13 bases from J, with 24 bases in between. CDR3 length equals 16 residues.

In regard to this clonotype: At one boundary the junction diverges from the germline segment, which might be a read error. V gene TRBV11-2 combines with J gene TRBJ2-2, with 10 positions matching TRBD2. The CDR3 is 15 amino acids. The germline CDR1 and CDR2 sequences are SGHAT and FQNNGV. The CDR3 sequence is CASSRWTSGTGKLFF. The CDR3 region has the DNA TGTGCCAGTAGCCGCTGGACTAGCGGAACCGGGAAGCTGTTTTTT.

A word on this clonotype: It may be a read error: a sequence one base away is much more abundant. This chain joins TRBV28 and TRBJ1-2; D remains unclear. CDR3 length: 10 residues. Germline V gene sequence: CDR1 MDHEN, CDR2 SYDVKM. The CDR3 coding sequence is TGTGCCTGCAGTTCCCCTGGCTACACCTTC. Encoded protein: CACSSPGYTF.

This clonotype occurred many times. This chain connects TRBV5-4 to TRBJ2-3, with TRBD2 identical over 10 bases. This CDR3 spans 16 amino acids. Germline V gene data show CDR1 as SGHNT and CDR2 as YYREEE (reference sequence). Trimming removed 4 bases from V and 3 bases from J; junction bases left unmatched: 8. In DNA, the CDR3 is TGTGCCAGCAGCCTGAGCGGGAGGGGTGGGACAGATACGCAGTATTTT. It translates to CASSLSGRGGTDTQYF.

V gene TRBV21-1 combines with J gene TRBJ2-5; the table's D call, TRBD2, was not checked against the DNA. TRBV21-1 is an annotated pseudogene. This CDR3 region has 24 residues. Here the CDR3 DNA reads TGTACCAGCAGCACAGCAAGCATTTCCTCTGTTTACCTCGAGGGGGACTACACAAGAGAGACCCAGTACTTC. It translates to CTSSTASISSVYLEGDYTRETQYF.

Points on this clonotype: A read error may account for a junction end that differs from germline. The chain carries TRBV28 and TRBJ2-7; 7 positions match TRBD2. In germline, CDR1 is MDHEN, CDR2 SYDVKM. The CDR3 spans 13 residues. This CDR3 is CTSSFRTSYEQYF. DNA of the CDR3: TGTACCAGCAGTTTTAGGACTAGTTACGAGCAGTACTTC.

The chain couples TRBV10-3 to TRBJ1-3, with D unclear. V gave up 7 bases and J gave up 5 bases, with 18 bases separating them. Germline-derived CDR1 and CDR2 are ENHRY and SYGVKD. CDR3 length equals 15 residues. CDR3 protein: CAINRRLGSRNTIYF. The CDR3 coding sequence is TGTGCCATCAATAGACGCCTCGGCTCGAGAAACACCATATATTTT.